A single sample is the source of the 8 T cell receptor beta chains below, sequenced in a study of cytotoxic CD8 clonotypes in ibrutinib-treated CLL. Profiling relied on immunoSEQ multiplex PCR, and the TCRdb table lists in-frame clones only, not all of them. The data show some 30,000 clones, approximately 80% seen once. The sample in question was PBMCs, obtained after 36 months of ibrutinib treatment. All receptors come from a human donor with chronic lymphocytic leukemia.

This chain's CDR3 is CASRPQGASETQYF. DNA of the CDR3: TGCGCCAGCAGGCCACAGGGGGCGTCGGAGACCCAGTACTTC. V usage is TRBV4-1 and J usage is TRBJ2-5, with 9 bases aligning to TRBD1. The V gene's germline CDR1 is MGHRA and CDR2 YSYEKL. The trim removed 6 bases at V and 5 bases at J, leaving 7 bases unmatched. The CDR3 runs to 14 residues.

This chain connects TRBV5-8 to TRBJ1-5; D remains ambiguous. The length of the CDR3 is 18 residues. The V end was cut by 4 bases, the J end by 0 bases, with 20 bases between. The germline V gene encodes CDR1 SGHTS and CDR2 YDEGEE. The CDR3 region has the DNA TGTGCCAGCAGCGCTGGAATGGCCGGGGTTTATAGCAATCAGCCCCAGCATTTT. It is translated as CASSAGMAGVYSNQPQHF.

This clone was observed a handful of times. The V gene is TRBV4-1, the J gene TRBJ1-1, with a weak D call TRBD1 (6 bases). This CDR3 contains 15 residues. CDR1 is MGHRA and CDR2 is YSYEKL in the germline V gene. The V gene lost 2 bases and the J gene lost 2 bases, with 12 bases spanning the gap. The CDR3 DNA follows: TGCGCCAGCAGCCAAACACGGACAGCTAACACTGAAGCTTTCTTT. It specifies CASSQTRTANTEAFF.

The gene calls are TRBV19 and TRBJ1-3; D call uncertain. Germline V gene data show CDR1 as LNHDA and CDR2 as SQIVND (reference sequence). V was clipped by 6 bases and J by 2 bases, with 14 bases between them. This CDR3 has 15 residues. The DNA for the CDR3 is TGTGCCAGTAGAGGACGGATATCACCTGGAAACACCATATATTTT. Amino acid sequence: CASRGRISPGNTIYF.

The V call is TRBV5-1, the J call TRBJ2-7; D unresolved. The CDR3 covers 12 residues. Trimming left V 3 bases short and J 3 bases short, with 7 bases between. Germline V gene lookup returns CDR1 SGHRS and CDR2 YFSETQ. CDR3 bases: TGCGCCAGCAGCTCTGACGGCTACGAGCAGTACTTC. Translating it yields CASSSDGYEQYF. The whole variable domain, remainder taken from reference TRBV5-1 and TRBJ2-7, is KAGVTQTPRYLIKTRGQQVTLSCSPISGHRSVSWYQQTPGQGLQFLFEYFSETQRNKGNFPGRFSGRQFSNSRSEMNVSTLELGDSALYLCASSSDGYEQYFGPGTRLTVT.

V is TRBV11-2 and J is TRBJ2-1; D is unresolved. Germline-derived CDR1 and CDR2 are SGHAT and FQNNGV. The length of the CDR3 is 13 residues. Trimming stripped 3 bases from V and 8 bases from J, with 11 bases between. DNA for the CDR3: TGTGCCAGCAGCTTGAGGACCGCGTATGAGCAGTTCTTC. Translating it yields CASSLRTAYEQFF.

This rearrangement joins TRBV10-3 to TRBJ2-1, with 8 nucleotides matching TRBD1. Losses at the gene ends were 4 bases for V and 9 bases for J; bases not matched to a gene: 17. The length of the CDR3 is 17 residues. Germline V gene sequence: CDR1 ENHRY, CDR2 SYGVKD. As DNA, the CDR3 is TGTGCCATCAGTGCGGGACAGGCCTTCTCCCCGAAGGGTGAGCAGTTCTTC. Protein sequence: CAISAGQAFSPKGEQFF.

This rearrangement joins TRBV4-1 to TRBJ2-4, with 9 nucleotides matching TRBD2. This CDR3 spans 18 amino acids. V shed 0 bases and J 8 bases; nucleotides not matched to a gene: 14. Germline CDR1 MGHRA, CDR2 YSYEKL. For the CDR3, the DNA is TGCGCCAGCAGCCAAGATCGGTGGGATAGCGGGGGTACCGACATTCAGTACTTC. Protein sequence: CASSQDRWDSGGTDIQYF.